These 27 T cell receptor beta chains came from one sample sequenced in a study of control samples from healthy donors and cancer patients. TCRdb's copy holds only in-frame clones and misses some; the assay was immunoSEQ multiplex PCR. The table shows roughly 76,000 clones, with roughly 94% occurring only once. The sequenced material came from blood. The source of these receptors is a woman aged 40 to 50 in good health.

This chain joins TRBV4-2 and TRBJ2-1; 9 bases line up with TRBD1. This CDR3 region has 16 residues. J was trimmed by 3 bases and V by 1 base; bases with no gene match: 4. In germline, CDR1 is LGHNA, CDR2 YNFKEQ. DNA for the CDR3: TGTGCCAGCAGCCAAGGAACGACAGGGGGCTACAATGAGCAGTTCTTC. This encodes CASSQGTTGGYNEQFF.

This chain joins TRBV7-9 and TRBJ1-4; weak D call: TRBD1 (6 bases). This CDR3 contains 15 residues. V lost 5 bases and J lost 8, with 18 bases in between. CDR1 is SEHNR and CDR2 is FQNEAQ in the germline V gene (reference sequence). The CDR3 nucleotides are TGTGCCAGCAGCCTAGGACAGTGGAGCACGGAAAAACTGTTTTTT. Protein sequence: CASSLGQWSTEKLFF.

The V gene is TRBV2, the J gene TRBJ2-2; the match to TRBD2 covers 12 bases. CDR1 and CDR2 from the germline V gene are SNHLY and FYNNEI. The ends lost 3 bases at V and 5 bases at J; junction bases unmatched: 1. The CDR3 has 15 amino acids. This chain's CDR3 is CASSDGTSGTGELFF. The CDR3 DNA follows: TGTGCCAGCAGTGACGGGACTAGCGGGACCGGGGAGCTGTTTTTT.

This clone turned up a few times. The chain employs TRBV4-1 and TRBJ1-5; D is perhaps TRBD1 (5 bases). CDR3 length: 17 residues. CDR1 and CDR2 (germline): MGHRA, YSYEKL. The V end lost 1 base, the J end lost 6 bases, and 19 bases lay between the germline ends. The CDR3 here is CASSQAPRRGWGQPQHF. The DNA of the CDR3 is TGCGCCAGCAGCCAAGCCCCCCGGAGGGGTTGGGGTCAGCCCCAGCATTTT.

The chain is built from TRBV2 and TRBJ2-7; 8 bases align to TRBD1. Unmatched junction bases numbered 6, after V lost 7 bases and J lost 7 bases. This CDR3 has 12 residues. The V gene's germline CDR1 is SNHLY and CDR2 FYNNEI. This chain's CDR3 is CASNPGGWEQYF. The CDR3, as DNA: TGTGCCAGCAACCCAGGGGGCTGGGAGCAGTACTTC.

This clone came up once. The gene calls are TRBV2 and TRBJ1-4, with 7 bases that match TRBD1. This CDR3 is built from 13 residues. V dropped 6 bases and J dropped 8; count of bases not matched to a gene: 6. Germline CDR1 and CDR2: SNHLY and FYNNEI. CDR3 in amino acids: CASRDRVGEKLFF. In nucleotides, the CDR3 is TGTGCCAGCAGAGACAGGGTCGGCGAAAAACTGTTTTTT.

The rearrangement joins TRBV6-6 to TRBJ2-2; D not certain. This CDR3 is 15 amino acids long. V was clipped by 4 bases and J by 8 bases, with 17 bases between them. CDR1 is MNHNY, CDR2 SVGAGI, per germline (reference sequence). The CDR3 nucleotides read TGTGCCAGCAGTTTCCCCGGATCCGCGACTGGGGAGCTGTTTTTT. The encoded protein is CASSFPGSATGELFF.

CDR3 in amino acids: CASRLHQPAGNTIYF. The CDR3 coding sequence is TGTGCCAGCAGGTTGCACCAACCCGCTGGAAACACCATATATTTT. The V gene is TRBV6-5, the J gene TRBJ1-3; no definite D call. Trimming took off 6 bases at V and 2 bases at J, with 14 bases between the two ends. Per germline, CDR1 MNHEY and CDR2 SVGAGI. This CDR3 contains 15 residues.

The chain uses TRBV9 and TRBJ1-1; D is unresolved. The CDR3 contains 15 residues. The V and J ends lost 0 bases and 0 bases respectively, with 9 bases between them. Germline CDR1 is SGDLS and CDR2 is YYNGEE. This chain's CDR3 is CASSVEMWMNTEAFF. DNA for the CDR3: TGTGCCAGCAGCGTAGAGATGTGGATGAACACTGAAGCTTTCTTT.

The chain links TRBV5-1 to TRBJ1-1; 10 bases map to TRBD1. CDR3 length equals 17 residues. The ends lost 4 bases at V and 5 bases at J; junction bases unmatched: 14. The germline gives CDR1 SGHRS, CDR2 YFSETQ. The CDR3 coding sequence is TGCGCCAGCAGCCGGGGGGACAGGGGAAAAGGAGGAACTGAAGCTTTCTTT. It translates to CASSRGDRGKGGTEAFF.

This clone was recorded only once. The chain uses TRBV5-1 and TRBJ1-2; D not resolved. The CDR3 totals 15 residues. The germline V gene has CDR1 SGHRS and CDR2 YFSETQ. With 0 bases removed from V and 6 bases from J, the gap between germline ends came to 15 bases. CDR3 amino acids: CASSLASPSANGYTF. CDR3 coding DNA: TGCGCCAGCAGCTTGGCTTCTCCCAGCGCTAATGGCTACACCTTC.

The CDR3 DNA reads TGTGCCAGCAGGTCTAGCGGGATTGGGGAGCTGTTTTTT. Amino acids: CASRSSGIGELFF. The genes are TRBV2 and TRBJ2-2, with TRBD2 matching 9 bases. The germline gives CDR1 SNHLY, CDR2 FYNNEI. The V gene end was trimmed by 6 bases and the J gene end by 8 bases; junction bases not matched to a gene: 4. This CDR3 contains 13 residues.

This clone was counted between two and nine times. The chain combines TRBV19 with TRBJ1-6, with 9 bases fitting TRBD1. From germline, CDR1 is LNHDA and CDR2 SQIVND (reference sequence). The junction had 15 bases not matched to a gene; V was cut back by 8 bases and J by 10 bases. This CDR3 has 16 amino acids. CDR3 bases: TGTGCCAGTCGTCCGGGACAGGGAGGATTTGGCTCACCCCTCCACTTT. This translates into CASRPGQGGFGSPLHF. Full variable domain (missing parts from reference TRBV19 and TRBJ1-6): DGGITQSPKYLFRKEGQNVTLSCEQNLNHDAMYWYRQDPGQGLRLIYYSQIVNDFQKGDIAEGYSVSREKKESFPLTVTSAQKNPTAFYLCASRPGQGGFGSPLHFGNGTRLTVT.

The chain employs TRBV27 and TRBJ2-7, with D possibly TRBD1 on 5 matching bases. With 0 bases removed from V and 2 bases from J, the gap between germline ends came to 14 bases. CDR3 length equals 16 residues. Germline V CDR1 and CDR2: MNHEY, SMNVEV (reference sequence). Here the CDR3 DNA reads TGTGCCAGCAGTTTATCCCATGGACAAACCACCTACGAGCAGTACTTC. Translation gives CASSLSHGQTTYEQYF.

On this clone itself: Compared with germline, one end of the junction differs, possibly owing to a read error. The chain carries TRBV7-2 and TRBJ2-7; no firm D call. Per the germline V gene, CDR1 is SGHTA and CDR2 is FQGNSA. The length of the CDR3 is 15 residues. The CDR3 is CASSLGVNSPPSVDF. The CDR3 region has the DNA TGTGCCAGCAGCTTAGGGGTGAACTCACCTCCAAGCGTGGACTTC.

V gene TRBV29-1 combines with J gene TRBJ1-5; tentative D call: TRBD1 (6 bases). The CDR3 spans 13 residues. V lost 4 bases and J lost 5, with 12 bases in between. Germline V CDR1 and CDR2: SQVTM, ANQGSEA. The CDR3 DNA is TGCAGCGTTGGGGGGGCGGACGATCAGCCCCAGCATTTT. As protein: CSVGGADDQPQHF.

CDR3 residues: CASSLSRQETQYF. The CDR3 nucleotides are TGTGCCAGCAGCTTAAGCCGTCAAGAGACCCAGTACTTC. This chain uses TRBV7-3 with TRBJ2-5; D is undetermined. Germline assignment: CDR1 SGHTA and CDR2 FQGTGA. The ends were cut back, 1 base at V and 2 bases at J, with 5 bases in the middle. CDR3 length: 13 residues.

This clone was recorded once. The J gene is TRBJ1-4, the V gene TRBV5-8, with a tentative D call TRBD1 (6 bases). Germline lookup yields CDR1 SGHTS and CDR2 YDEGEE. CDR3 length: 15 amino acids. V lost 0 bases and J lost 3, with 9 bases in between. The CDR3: CASSLGTVANEKLFF. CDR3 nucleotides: TGTGCCAGCAGCTTGGGGACAGTCGCTAATGAAAAACTGTTTTTT. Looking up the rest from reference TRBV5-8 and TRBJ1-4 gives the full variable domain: EAGVTQSPTHLIKTRGQQATLRCSPISGHTSVYWYQQALGLGLQFLLWYDEGEERNRGNFPPRFSGRQFPNYSSELNVNALELEDSALYLCASSLGTVANEKLFFGSGTQLSVL.

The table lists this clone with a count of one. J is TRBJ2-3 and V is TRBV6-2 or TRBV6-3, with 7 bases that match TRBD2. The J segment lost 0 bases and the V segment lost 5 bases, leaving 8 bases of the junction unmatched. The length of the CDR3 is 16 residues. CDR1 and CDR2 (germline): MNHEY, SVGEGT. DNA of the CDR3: TGTGCCAGCAGTACTCTAGCGGAAGCTAGCACAGATACGCAGTATTTT. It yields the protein CASSTLAEASTDTQYF.

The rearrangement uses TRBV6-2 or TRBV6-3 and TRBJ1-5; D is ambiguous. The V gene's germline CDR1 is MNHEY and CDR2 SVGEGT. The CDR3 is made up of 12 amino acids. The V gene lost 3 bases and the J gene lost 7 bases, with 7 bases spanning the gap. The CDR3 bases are TGTGCCAGCAGTTATTTAACCCAGCCCCAGCATTTT. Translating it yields CASSYLTQPQHF.

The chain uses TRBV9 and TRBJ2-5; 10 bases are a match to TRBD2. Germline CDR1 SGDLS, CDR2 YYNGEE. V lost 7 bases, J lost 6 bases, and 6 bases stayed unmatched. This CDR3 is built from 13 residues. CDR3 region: CASGLAGDKTQYF. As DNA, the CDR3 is TGTGCCAGCGGGCTAGCGGGAGATAAGACCCAGTACTTC. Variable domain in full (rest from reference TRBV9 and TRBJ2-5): DSGVTQTPKHLITATGQRVTLRCSPRSGDLSVYWYQQSLDQGLQFLIQYYNGEERAKGNILERFSAQQFPDLHSELNLSSLELGDSALYFCASGLAGDKTQYFGPGTRLLVL.

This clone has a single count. The CDR3 DNA reads as TGCAGTGCTCCTTATGGCTACACCTTC. It yields the protein CSAPYGYTF. The genes are TRBV20-1 and TRBJ1-2; unclear D gene. The CDR3 has 9 amino acids. V lost 5 bases, J lost 5 bases, and 3 bases lay in between. Germline V gene lookup returns CDR1 DFQATT and CDR2 SNEGSKA (reference sequence).

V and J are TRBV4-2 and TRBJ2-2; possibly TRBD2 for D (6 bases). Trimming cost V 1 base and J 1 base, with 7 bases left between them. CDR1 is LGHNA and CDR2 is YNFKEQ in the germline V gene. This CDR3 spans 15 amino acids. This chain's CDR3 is CASSQVGGNTGELFF. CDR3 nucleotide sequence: TGTGCCAGCAGCCAAGTGGGAGGGAACACCGGGGAGCTGTTTTTT.

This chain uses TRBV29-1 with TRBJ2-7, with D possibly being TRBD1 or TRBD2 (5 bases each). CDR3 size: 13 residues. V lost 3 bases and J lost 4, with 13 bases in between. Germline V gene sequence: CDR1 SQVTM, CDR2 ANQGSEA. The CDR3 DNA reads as TGCAGCGTTGACATTGGAGAGGGGTACGAGCAGTACTTC. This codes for CSVDIGEGYEQYF.

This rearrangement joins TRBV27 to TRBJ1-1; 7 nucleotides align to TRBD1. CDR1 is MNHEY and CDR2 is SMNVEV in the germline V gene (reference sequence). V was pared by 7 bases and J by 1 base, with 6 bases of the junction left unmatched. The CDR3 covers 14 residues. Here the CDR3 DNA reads TGTGCCAGCACCCCAGGGGGTAAGAACACTGAAGCTTTCTTT. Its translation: CASTPGGKNTEAFF.

CDR3 in amino acids: CASSAFENTEAFF. The CDR3 region has the DNA TGTGCCAGCAGCGCCTTCGAGAACACTGAAGCTTTCTTT. The chain joins TRBV7-9 to TRBJ1-1; D is unclear. In germline, CDR1 is SEHNR, CDR2 FQNEAQ (reference sequence). Trimming stripped 5 bases from V and 1 base from J, with 8 bases between. This CDR3 has 13 amino acids.

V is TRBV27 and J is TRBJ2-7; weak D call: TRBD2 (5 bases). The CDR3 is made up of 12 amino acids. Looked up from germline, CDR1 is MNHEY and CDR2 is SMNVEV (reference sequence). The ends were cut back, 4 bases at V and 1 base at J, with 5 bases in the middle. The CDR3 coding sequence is TGTGCCAGCAGTTCGGGGTCCTACGAGCAGTACTTC. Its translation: CASSSGSYEQYF.